The 30 T cell receptor beta chains reported below all come from one sample, sequenced in a study of T-cell memory formation after mild COVID-19. Each CDR3 protein is one row after TCRdb ran MiXCR on the 5' RACE reads. The sample includes 410,000 or so distinct CDR3 sequences, around a quarter of them seen just once. The specimen was PBMCs or a T cell subset sorted from them (not recorded which). The receptor source for this set is an adult woman who had mild COVID-19 (a few samples of this study predate the infection). Cell type and time point are not known.

This chain joins TRBV12-3 or TRBV12-4 and TRBJ1-2; 10 bases map to TRBD1. V was pared by 4 bases and J by 1 base, with 6 bases of the junction left unmatched. The CDR3 spans 16 residues. DNA for the CDR3: TGTGCCAGCAGTTCTATGCGGACAGGGGGTAACTATGGCTACACCTTC. It translates to CASSSMRTGGNYGYTF.

This clonotype was seen a single time. This chain uses TRBV3-1 with TRBJ2-3, with 12 bases that match TRBD2. There are 17 residues in the CDR3. J gave up 4 bases and V 2 bases, and 7 bases lay outside the gene matches. Per germline, CDR1 LGHDT and CDR2 YNNKEL (reference sequence). The DNA for the CDR3 is TGTGCCAGCAGCCAACGACCCGGGACTAGCGGGTCAGATACGCAGTATTTT. It encodes CASSQRPGTSGSDTQYF.

This clonotype was recorded a few times. This sequence joins TRBV4-3 and TRBJ1-3; 8 bases agree with TRBD1. CDR3 length equals 15 residues. The V and J ends lost 4 bases and 4 bases, in that order; junction bases with no gene match: 6. The V gene's germline CDR1 is LGHNA and CDR2 YSLEER. The CDR3 loop is CASSPFRGPGNTIYF. CDR3 DNA: TGCGCCAGCAGCCCTTTCAGGGGGCCCGGAAACACCATATATTTT.

CDR3: CASSVNWGPYEQYF. The CDR3 DNA is TGTGCCAGCAGTGTCAACTGGGGCCCCTACGAGCAGTACTTC. The genes are TRBV9 and TRBJ2-7; perhaps TRBD1 as D (5 bases). CDR3 length equals 14 residues. V dropped 5 bases and J dropped 2 bases, with 14 bases sitting between them. Germline CDR1 and CDR2: SGDLS and YYNGEE. Based on the CDR3 plus reference TRBV9 and TRBJ2-7, the full variable domain is DSGVTQTPKHLITATGQRVTLRCSPRSGDLSVYWYQQSLDQGLQFLIQYYNGEERAKGNILERFSAQQFPDLHSELNLSSLELGDSALYFCASSVNWGPYEQYFGPGTRLTVT.

This clonotype occurred a few times. The gene calls are TRBV30 and TRBJ2-2; D not certain. Germline V gene sequence: CDR1 GTSNPN, CDR2 SVGIG (reference sequence). This CDR3 comprises 13 residues. Deletions cut 0 bases from V and 4 bases from J, with 6 bases between. CDR3 sequence reads: CAWSVRRTGELFF. In DNA, the CDR3 is TGTGCCTGGAGTGTACGGCGCACCGGGGAGCTGTTTTTT.

The V gene is TRBV12-3 or TRBV12-4, the J gene TRBJ2-3; D unclear. This CDR3 has 11 residues. Trimming removed 6 bases at V and 7 bases at J, with 8 bases between. In DNA, the CDR3 is TGTGCCAGCAGCTCCGGACATACGCAGTATTTT. Amino acids: CASSSGHTQYF.

The chain recombines TRBV12-3 or TRBV12-4 with TRBJ2-3; D unresolved. V lost 4 bases and J lost 4, with 24 bases in between. The CDR3 has 18 amino acids. For the CDR3, the DNA is TGTGCCAGCAGTTCGCCCCCTTTCTACCACCCCGAGGCAGATACGCAGTATTTT. It is translated as CASSSPPFYHPEADTQYF.

This chain links TRBV4-1 with TRBJ1-6; D unclear. Per germline, CDR1 MGHRA and CDR2 YSYEKL. Trimming took 1 base from V and 7 from J, leaving 8 bases between them. The CDR3 loop spans 14 amino acids. The CDR3 sequence: CASSQGFRNSPLHF. In DNA form, the CDR3 reads TGCGCCAGCAGCCAAGGGTTTCGCAATTCACCCCTCCACTTT.

A few counts support this clonotype. This rearrangement joins TRBV3-1 to TRBJ2-4; D might be TRBD1 (8 bases). This CDR3 region has 16 residues. V shed 5 bases and J shed 0 bases, with 14 bases lying between them. The V gene's germline CDR1 is LGHDT and CDR2 YNNKEL (reference sequence). The CDR3 region is CASSEQGGVAKNIQYF. CDR3 DNA: TGTGCCAGCAGCGAACAGGGGGGGGTAGCCAAAAACATTCAGTACTTC. Variable domain in full (rest from reference TRBV3-1 and TRBJ2-4): DTAVSQTPKYLVTQMGNDKSIKCEQNLGHDTMYWYKQDSKKFLKIMFSYNNKELIINETVPNRFSPKSPDKAHLNLHINSLELGDSAVYFCASSEQGGVAKNIQYFGAGTRLSVL.

A single count supports this clonotype. A junction boundary mismatches the germline segment, possibly from a read error. This chain uses TRBV20-1 with TRBJ1-4; D gene unclear. Per the germline V gene, CDR1 is DFQATT and CDR2 is SNEGSKA (reference sequence). This CDR3 contains 11 residues. The CDR3 coding sequence is TGCAGTGTACGGGCCTACGAAAAACTGCTTTTT. Translated: CSVRAYEKLLF.

This clonotype appeared a few times. The chain employs TRBV7-6 and TRBJ2-7; D is unresolved. V lost 1 base and J lost 6, with 10 bases in between. Germline CDR1 and CDR2: SGHVS and FNYEAQ. This CDR3 spans 13 amino acids. CDR3 loop: CASSLGPTREQYF. The CDR3 bases are TGTGCCAGCAGCTTAGGACCCACCCGCGAGCAGTACTTC. The full variable domain, its missing parts supplied by reference TRBV7-6 and TRBJ2-7, is GAGVSQSPRYKVTKRGQDVALRCDPISGHVSLYWYRQALGQGPEFLTYFNYEAQQDKSGLPNDRFSAERPEGSISTLTIQRTEQRDSAMYRCASSLGPTREQYFGPGTRLTVT.

In this sample, this clonotype turned up many times. The chain carries TRBV12-3 or TRBV12-4 and TRBJ2-1; D not resolved. Trimming shortened V by 1 base and J by 4 bases, and 14 bases separated the two germline ends. The CDR3 contains 16 residues. CDR3 loop: CASSLGLRGGYNEQFF. Written as DNA, the CDR3 is TGTGCCAGCAGTTTAGGGCTTCGCGGTGGGTACAATGAGCAGTTCTTC.

The chain carries TRBV25-1 and TRBJ2-3; TRBD1 matches at 9 bases. CDR1 and CDR2 (germline): MGHDK, SYGVNS. This CDR3 region has 13 residues. J lost 4 bases, V lost 10 bases, and 6 bases had no gene match. In DNA form, the CDR3 reads TGTGCCACCAACAGGGGGCCGGCAGATACGCAGTATTTT. Its protein is CATNRGPADTQYF.

The chain recombines TRBV24-1 with TRBJ1-5; D may be TRBD1 (5 bases). Per the germline V gene, CDR1 is KGHDR and CDR2 is SFDVKD. V was shortened by 10 bases and J by 2 bases, with 11 bases between the two germline ends. CDR3 length: 13 residues. The DNA of the CDR3 is TGTGCCACGGGGACTGTAGGCAATCAGCCCCAGCATTTT. Protein product: CATGTVGNQPQHF.

This clonotype has just a few counts. CDR3 nucleotides: TGTGCCAGCAGCCCCACATTCAATGAGCAGTTCTTC. It translates to CASSPTFNEQFF. This rearrangement joins TRBV12-3 or TRBV12-4 to TRBJ2-1; no clear D gene. The CDR3 is made up of 12 amino acids. V lost 6 bases, J lost 6 bases, and 9 bases lay in between.

The chain carries TRBV19 and TRBJ1-1; weak D call: TRBD1 (5 bases). The CDR3 has 13 amino acids. Germline lookup yields CDR1 LNHDA and CDR2 SQIVND (reference sequence). The V end lost 6 bases, the J end lost 0 bases, and 8 bases lay between the germline ends. The CDR3 protein is CASRRGMNTEAFF. In DNA, the CDR3 is TGTGCCAGTAGGAGGGGCATGAACACTGAAGCTTTCTTT. Combining the CDR3 with reference TRBV19 and TRBJ1-1 gives the whole variable domain DGGITQSPKYLFRKEGQNVTLSCEQNLNHDAMYWYRQDPGQGLRLIYYSQIVNDFQKGDIAEGYSVSREKKESFPLTVTSAQKNPTAFYLCASRRGMNTEAFFGQGTRLTVV.

This clonotype has only a few counts. The chain links TRBV12-3 or TRBV12-4 to TRBJ1-1, with TRBD1 matching over 7 bases. V dropped 2 bases and J dropped 0; count of bases not matched to a gene: 3. There are 15 residues in the CDR3. The CDR3, as DNA: TGTGCCAGCAGTTTAAGGACAGGCCTGAACACTGAAGCTTTCTTT. It is translated as CASSLRTGLNTEAFF.

A few counts support this clonotype. The rearrangement joins TRBV14 to TRBJ2-7; a possible D gene is TRBD1 (6 bases). Germline CDR1 and CDR2: SGHDN and FVKESK. V was trimmed by 4 bases and J by 3 bases, leaving 16 bases between them. This CDR3 is 15 amino acids long. The CDR3 reads CASSPFPTGYYEQYF. As DNA, the CDR3 is TGTGCCAGCAGCCCCTTCCCGACAGGATACTACGAGCAGTACTTC.

This clonotype was counted ten times or more. The V call is TRBV12-3 or TRBV12-4, the J call TRBJ2-1; 12 bases agree with TRBD2. V was pared by 5 bases and J by 6 bases, with 8 bases of the junction left unmatched. CDR3 length: 16 residues. As DNA, the CDR3 is TGTGCCAGCAGTCCTCCGACTAGCGGGAGCTCCAATGAGCAGTTCTTC. Amino acids: CASSPPTSGSSNEQFF.

This clonotype turned up a few times. This sequence joins TRBV6-2 or TRBV6-3 and TRBJ2-2; 7 positions match TRBD1. Trimming removed 6 bases from V and 6 bases from J; junction bases left unmatched: 7. This CDR3 is built from 14 residues. The germline CDR1 and CDR2 sequences are MNHEY and SVGEGT. CDR3: CASSWTGWAGELFF. CDR3 nucleotides: TGTGCCAGCAGCTGGACAGGATGGGCCGGGGAGCTGTTTTTT.

This chain links TRBV4-3 with TRBJ1-6; D is undetermined. V was shortened by 0 bases and J by 7 bases, with 1 base between the two germline ends. The CDR3 has 12 residues. Germline V CDR1 and CDR2: LGHNA, YSLEER. CDR3 loop: CASSQENSPLHF. The CDR3 DNA is TGCGCCAGCAGCCAAGAGAATTCACCCCTCCACTTT.

This clonotype came up a few times. The chain recombines TRBV5-1 with TRBJ2-7; D call uncertain. V lost 0 bases and J lost 2, with 9 bases in between. The germline V gene encodes CDR1 SGHRS and CDR2 YFSETQ. CDR3 length: 14 amino acids. This CDR3 is CASSLAPQPYEQYF. CDR3 in DNA: TGCGCCAGCAGCTTGGCCCCACAACCCTACGAGCAGTACTTC.

This clonotype has a handful of counts. The chain has TRBV12-3 or TRBV12-4 and TRBJ2-2; possibly TRBD2 for D (6 bases). V shed 5 bases and J shed 4 bases, with 20 bases lying between them. This CDR3 is built from 17 residues. CDR3 sequence (DNA): TGTGCCAGCAGTCCCCCAGATATAGTCGGGGGCACCGGGGAGCTGTTTTTT. It translates to CASSPPDIVGGTGELFF.

This chain joins TRBV30 and TRBJ1-4, with D uncertain. The germline V and J ends were trimmed by 0 bases and 8 bases, with 7 bases remaining between them. Germline V gene data show CDR1 as GTSNPN and CDR2 as SVGIG (reference sequence). The CDR3 spans 12 residues. The CDR3 DNA sequence: TGTGCCTGGAGTGTAGTAAGGGAAAAACTGTTTTTT. Translation: CAWSVVREKLFF.

In this sample, this clonotype turned up a few times. The CDR3 coding sequence is TGTGCCACCAGTGATTTCACCGGGGAGCTGTTTTTT. Translation: CATSDFTGELFF. The V gene is TRBV24-1, the J gene TRBJ2-2; D not resolved. This CDR3 has 12 residues. V was shortened by 1 base and J by 4 bases, with 0 bases between the two germline ends. Germline-derived CDR1 and CDR2 are KGHDR and SFDVKD.

The chain joins TRBV12-3 or TRBV12-4 to TRBJ1-1; 8 bases align to TRBD1. With 5 bases clipped from V and 4 bases from J, the junction kept 6 bases outside the gene matches. The CDR3 length is 14 residues. As DNA, the CDR3 is TGTGCCAGCAGTGGAACAGGGGGGGGCACTGAAGCTTTCTTT. It encodes CASSGTGGGTEAFF.

The gene calls are TRBV14 and TRBJ1-1, with a weak D call TRBD1 (5 bases). Germline loops: CDR1 SGHDN, CDR2 FVKESK. V was trimmed by 1 base and J by 5 bases, leaving 14 bases between them. The CDR3 sequence is 15 residues long. The CDR3 here is CASSQGREQGTEAFF. DNA of the CDR3: TGTGCCAGCAGCCAAGGAAGGGAGCAGGGAACTGAAGCTTTCTTT.

Only a few counts were recorded for this clonotype. The chain employs TRBV5-4 and TRBJ1-4; D call uncertain. Per germline, CDR1 SGHNT and CDR2 YYREEE (reference sequence). Trimming pared 1 base from V and 3 bases from J, leaving 10 bases between. This CDR3 region has 15 residues. The DNA for the CDR3 is TGTGCCAGCAGCTTGCCGGGGTCGGCTAATGAAAAACTGTTTTTT. Protein product: CASSLPGSANEKLFF.

This clonotype was counted between two and nine times. J is TRBJ2-1 and V is TRBV4-1; 10 positions match TRBD2. The V gene's germline CDR1 is MGHRA and CDR2 YSYEKL. This CDR3 region has 15 residues. J lost 4 bases, V lost 1 base, and 1 base had no gene match. For the CDR3, the DNA is TGCGCCAGCAGCCAAGCTAGCGGGGGTTACAATGAGCAGTTCTTC. It yields the protein CASSQASGGYNEQFF.

The V call is TRBV6-5, the J call TRBJ1-1; 7 bases match TRBD1. V shed 0 bases, J shed 4 bases, and the junction held 8 bases outside the gene matches. This CDR3 spans 16 amino acids. Germline-derived CDR1 and CDR2 are MNHEY and SVGAGI. In nucleotides, the CDR3 is TGTGCCAGCAGTTACTCGACAGGGTATATGGGCACTGAAGCTTTCTTT. Protein product: CASSYSTGYMGTEAFF.